These 7 T cell receptor beta chains were sequenced from one sample in a study of blood T cell repertoires in COVID-19. Here immunoSEQ multiplex PCR was the method, and the copy in TCRdb shows in-frame clones only, minus some. Of fewer than 130,000 clones in the sample, 80% to 90% are singletons; the top ten hold 2.1%. Sequencing was done on a sample of peripheral blood. The receptors originated from a human donor in a cohort sampled during active COVID-19.

This chain links TRBV5-4 with TRBJ2-5; D is undetermined. The CDR3 is 12 amino acids. From germline, CDR1 is SGHNT and CDR2 YYREEE (reference sequence). The ends were cut back, 0 bases at V and 5 bases at J, with 5 bases in the middle. CDR3 nucleotides: TGTGCCAGCAGCTTGGGGGCGGAGACCCAGTACTTC. It is translated as CASSLGAETQYF.

This chain joins TRBV19 and TRBJ1-2, with 9 bases matching TRBD1. The CDR3 is made up of 15 amino acids. Germline V gives CDR1 LNHDA, CDR2 SQIVND (reference sequence). Germline trimming cut 3 bases from V and 4 bases from J; bases unmatched to any gene: 6. The DNA of the CDR3 is TGTGCCAGTAGTATCTGGGACAGGGACGGCTATGGCTACACCTTC. Its translation: CASSIWDRDGYGYTF. The entire variable domain, with the rest obtained from reference TRBV19 and TRBJ1-2, is as follows: DGGITQSPKYLFRKEGQNVTLSCEQNLNHDAMYWYRQDPGQGLRLIYYSQIVNDFQKGDIAEGYSVSREKKESFPLTVTSAQKNPTAFYLCASSIWDRDGYGYTFGSGTRLTVV.

A single count supports this clone. The junction departs from germline at one end; a sequencing error may be responsible. V usage is TRBV6-2 or TRBV6-3 and J usage is TRBJ1-6; possible D gene TRBD1, 6 bases. Germline CDR1 and CDR2: MNHEY and SVGEGT. The CDR3 loop spans 18 amino acids. The CDR3: CAGSYSGRGYSYNSPLHF. CDR3 in DNA: TGTGCCGGCAGTTACTCAGGCAGGGGATACTCCTATAATTCACCCCTCCACTTT.

This clone was detected only a few times. The V call is TRBV6-4, the J call TRBJ2-1; D might be TRBD2 (5 bases). Germline V CDR1 and CDR2: MRHNA, SNTAGT. The length of the CDR3 is 15 residues. With 0 bases removed from V and 7 bases from J, the gap between germline ends came to 13 bases. The CDR3 reads CASSDSSGSWNEQFF. In nucleotides, the CDR3 is TGTGCCAGCAGTGACTCATCGGGAAGCTGGAATGAGCAGTTCTTC.

The sample holds one count of this clone. The chain recombines TRBV6-2 or TRBV6-3 with TRBJ1-1, with D possibly being TRBD1 (5 bases). This CDR3 comprises 13 residues. In germline, CDR1 is MNHEY, CDR2 SVGEGT. The V end was cut by 7 bases, the J end by 6 bases, with 15 bases between. The CDR3 loop is CASIPGGFAEAFF. Written as DNA, the CDR3 is TGTGCCAGCATCCCCGGGGGGTTCGCTGAAGCTTTCTTT.

This chain links TRBV19 with TRBJ2-7; TRBD1 matches at 8 bases. This CDR3 has 14 residues. J was trimmed by 7 bases and V by 4 bases; bases with no gene match: 9. Germline CDR1 LNHDA, CDR2 SQIVND (reference sequence). The CDR3 coding sequence is TGTGCCAGTAGTAGGGCAGGGGGCTCGAGGGAGCAGTACTTC. Translation gives CASSRAGGSREQYF.

The chain joins TRBV28 to TRBJ2-1, with TRBD2 matching 10 bases. The V gene end was trimmed by 3 bases and the J gene end by 2 bases; junction bases not matched to a gene: 13. Per the germline V gene, CDR1 is MDHEN and CDR2 is SYDVKM. The CDR3 extends over 19 amino acids. The CDR3 nucleotides are TGTGCCAGCAGTTTTGGAGGGCTAGCGGGAGTATTCGCCTACAATGAGCAGTTCTTC. This translates into CASSFGGLAGVFAYNEQFF.